What follows are 14 T cell receptor beta chains derived from one specimen sequenced in a study of cytomegalovirus exposure and HLA in healthy donors. The PCR used 60 Vbeta and 13 Jbeta primers. Clones were read by immunoSEQ multiplex PCR, and TCRdb kept only the in-frame ones, dropping some. The table shows about 83,000 clones, with approximately 75% occurring only once. Sequencing was performed on PBMCs. These TCRs come from a man in his 60s in good health and CMV-seronegative.

This chain connects TRBV7-9 to TRBJ2-5, with TRBD2 matching 8 bases. The better agreement between TRBJ2-7 and the DNA end casts doubt on the J call. This CDR3 is 16 amino acids long. Looked up from germline, CDR1 is SEHNR and CDR2 is FQNEAQ (reference sequence). Here the CDR3 DNA reads TGTGCCAGCAGCTTAGAGGGTAGCGGGGTCTCCTACGAGCAGTACTTC. Its translation: CASSLEGSGVSYEQYF.

The chain couples TRBV5-1 to TRBJ1-1, with TRBD1 matching 10 bases. The CDR3 sequence is 15 residues long. J gave up 4 bases and V 4 bases, and 7 bases lay outside the gene matches. Looked up from germline, CDR1 is SGHRS and CDR2 is YFSETQ. The CDR3 is CASSSLTGGGTEAFF. The DNA of the CDR3 is TGCGCCAGCAGCAGTCTGACAGGGGGCGGCACTGAAGCTTTCTTT.

The chain links TRBV5-5 to TRBJ2-3; 10 bases align to TRBD2. Germline CDR1 is SGHKS and CDR2 is YYEKEE (reference sequence). The CDR3 spans 17 residues. V dropped 0 bases and J dropped 3; count of bases not matched to a gene: 7. The CDR3 is CASSLAPSGGATDTQYF. The DNA of the CDR3 is TGTGCCAGCAGCTTGGCGCCTAGCGGGGGTGCAACAGATACGCAGTATTTT.

The chain joins TRBV6-4 to TRBJ1-2; no definite D call. Deletions cut 10 bases from V and 1 base from J, with 22 bases between. From germline, CDR1 is MRHNA and CDR2 SNTAGT. The CDR3 is made up of 16 amino acids. The CDR3 bases are TGTGCCATCCTATGGCCCAAAACCGGGGATAACTATGGCTACACCTTC. It codes for CAILWPKTGDNYGYTF.

The chain joins TRBV7-7 to TRBJ2-1; D may be TRBD2 (6 bases). Deletions cut 1 base from V and 7 bases from J, with 11 bases between. Germline values: CDR1 SSHAT, CDR2 FNYEAQ (reference sequence). This CDR3 contains 14 residues. CDR3 residues: CASSLGLETNEQFF. DNA of the CDR3: TGTGCCAGCAGCTTAGGACTAGAGACAAATGAGCAGTTCTTC. Filled out from reference TRBV7-7 and TRBJ2-1, the complete variable domain reads GAGVSQSPRYKVTKRGQDVTLRCDPISSHATLYWYQQALGQGPEFLTYFNYEAQPDKSGLPSDRFSAERPEGSISTLTIQRTEQRDSAMYRCASSLGLETNEQFFGPGTRLTVL.

The chain links TRBV12-5 to TRBJ1-2, with 8 bases lining up with TRBD1. V gave up 4 bases and J gave up 5 bases; unmatched junction bases: 15. Germline values: CDR1 LGHNT, CDR2 FRNRAP. The CDR3 consists of 17 residues. The CDR3 is CASGSSGLTGDGYGYTF. The CDR3 DNA is TGTGCTAGTGGTTCATCTGGGCTGACAGGGGATGGGTATGGCTACACCTTC.

As to this clone: The junction departs from germline at one end; a sequencing error may be responsible. The chain joins TRBV9 to TRBJ1-2; weak D call: TRBD1 (5 bases). The CDR3 contains 12 residues. In germline, CDR1 is SGDLS, CDR2 YYNGEE. The CDR3 protein is CASSVEGPRVAF. CDR3 sequence (DNA): TGTGCCAGCAGCGTAGAGGGGCCAAGGGTTGCCTTC. Based on the CDR3 plus reference TRBV9 and TRBJ1-2, the full variable domain is DSGVTQTPKHLITATGQRVTLRCSPRSGDLSVYWYQQSLDQGLQFLIQYYNGEERAKGNILERFSAQQFPDLHSELNLSSLELGDSALYFCASSVEGPRVAFGSGTRLTVV.

This clone has just a few counts. V gene TRBV7-3 combines with J gene TRBJ2-5; 10 bases map to TRBD2. This CDR3 comprises 18 residues. The J segment lost 5 bases and the V segment lost 0 bases, leaving 12 bases of the junction unmatched. Germline CDR1 reads SGHTA; CDR2 reads FQGTGA. CDR3 in amino acids: CASSLTRDSGGAGETQYF. Here the CDR3 DNA reads TGTGCCAGCAGCTTAACGAGGGACAGCGGGGGGGCCGGGGAGACCCAGTACTTC.

The rearrangement joins TRBV11-2 to TRBJ1-6; TRBD1 is a possible D gene (6 bases). The CDR3 is 15 residues long. Germline V gene sequence: CDR1 SGHAT, CDR2 FQNNGV. The V and J ends lost 4 bases and 2 bases respectively, with 9 bases between them. The CDR3 bases are TGTGCCAGCAGCTCCGACAGGCCCTATAATTCACCCCTCCACTTT. As protein: CASSSDRPYNSPLHF.

J is TRBJ1-2 and V is TRBV6-5; 9 nucleotides agree with TRBD1. CDR3 length: 14 amino acids. In germline, CDR1 is MNHEY, CDR2 SVGAGI. V was clipped by 4 bases and J by 7 bases; unmatched bases: 7. The CDR3 spells CASSSTGGFGGYTF. CDR3 in DNA: TGTGCCAGCAGTTCCACAGGGGGCTTCGGTGGCTACACCTTC.

This chain connects TRBV6-5 to TRBJ1-2; D gene uncertain. This CDR3 spans 13 amino acids. V was clipped by 2 bases and J by 8 bases, with 12 bases between them. Germline assignment: CDR1 MNHEY and CDR2 SVGAGI. CDR3 amino acids: CASSYGRVSGYTF. CDR3 DNA: TGTGCCAGCAGTTACGGGAGGGTCAGCGGCTACACCTTC.

The V and J genes are TRBV7-2 and TRBJ2-3; 9 nucleotides agree with TRBD2. With 5 bases clipped from V and 2 bases from J, the junction kept 8 bases outside the gene matches. The CDR3 consists of 16 residues. Germline CDR1 is SGHTA and CDR2 is FQGNSA. CDR3 residues: CASSPRLAALTDTQYF. The CDR3 coding sequence is TGTGCCAGCAGCCCAAGACTAGCGGCACTCACAGATACGCAGTATTTT. The whole variable domain, filled in from reference TRBV7-2 and TRBJ2-3, reads GAGVSQSPSNKVTEKGKDVELRCDPISGHTALYWYRQSLGQGLEFLIYFQGNSAPDKSGLPSDRFSAERTGGSVSTLTIQRTQQEDSAVYLCASSPRLAALTDTQYFGPGTRLTVL.

This clone came up once. This rearrangement joins TRBV11-3 to TRBJ2-1; a weak D match, TRBD2 (5 bases). V dropped 0 bases and J dropped 7 bases, with 13 bases sitting between them. Germline V gene lookup returns CDR1 SGHNT and CDR2 YENEEA. CDR3 size: 15 residues. CDR3 sequence: CASSLEEGSWNEQFF. CDR3 sequence (DNA): TGTGCCAGCAGCTTAGAAGAGGGAAGCTGGAATGAGCAGTTCTTC.

This clone was picked up a small number of times. The J gene is TRBJ2-5, the V gene TRBV6-1; maybe TRBD1 (5 bases). The CDR3 is 15 residues long. With 3 bases removed from V and 5 bases from J, the gap between germline ends came to 16 bases. Germline CDR1 and CDR2: MNHNS and SASEGT. The CDR3 region has the DNA TGTGCCAGCAGTGAGGTCTTGGGGCATGTCGAGACCCAGTACTTC. Protein product: CASSEVLGHVETQYF.